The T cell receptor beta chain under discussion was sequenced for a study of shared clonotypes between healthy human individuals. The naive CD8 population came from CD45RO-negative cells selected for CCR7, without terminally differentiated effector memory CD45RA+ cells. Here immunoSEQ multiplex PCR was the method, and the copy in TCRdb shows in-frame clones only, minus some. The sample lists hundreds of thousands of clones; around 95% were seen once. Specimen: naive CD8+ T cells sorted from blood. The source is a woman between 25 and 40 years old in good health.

CDR3 protein: CASSTGLAGYNEQFF. Here the CDR3 DNA reads TGTGCCAGCAGCACCGGACTAGCGGGGTACAATGAGCAGTTCTTC. The rearrangement links TRBV13 to TRBJ2-1; 12 bases map to TRBD2. Germline assignment: CDR1 PRHDT and CDR2 FYEKMQ (reference sequence). Trimming cost V 5 bases and J 4 bases; bases outside gene matches: 3. This CDR3 has 15 amino acids.